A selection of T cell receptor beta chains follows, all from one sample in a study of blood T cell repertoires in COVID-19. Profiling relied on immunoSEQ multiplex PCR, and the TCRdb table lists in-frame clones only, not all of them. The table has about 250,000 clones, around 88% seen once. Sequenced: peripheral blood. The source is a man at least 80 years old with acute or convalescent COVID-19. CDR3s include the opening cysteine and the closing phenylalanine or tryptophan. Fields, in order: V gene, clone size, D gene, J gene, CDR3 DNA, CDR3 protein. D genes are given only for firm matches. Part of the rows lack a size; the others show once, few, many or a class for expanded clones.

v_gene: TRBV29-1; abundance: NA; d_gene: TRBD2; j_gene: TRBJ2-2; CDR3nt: TGCAGCGTTGATCAACTAGCGGAGGAGGTCACCGGGGAGCTGTTTTTT; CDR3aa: CSVDQLAEEVTGELFF
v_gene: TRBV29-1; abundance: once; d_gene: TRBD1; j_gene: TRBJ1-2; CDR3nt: TGCAGCGTTGAAATCACCAGGGACAGGGGAAACCAAGGGTATGGCTACACCTTC; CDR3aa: CSVEITRDRGNQGYGYTF
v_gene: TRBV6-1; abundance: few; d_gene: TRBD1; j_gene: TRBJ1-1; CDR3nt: TGTGCCAGCAGTGACCCGGGACAGGTGAATACTGAAGCTTTCTTT; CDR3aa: CASSDPGQVNTEAFF
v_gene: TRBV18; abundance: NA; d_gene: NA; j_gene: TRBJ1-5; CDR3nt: TGTGCCAGCTCAGAGGGCAGACGCAATCAGCCCCAGCATTTT; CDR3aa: CASSEGRRNQPQHF
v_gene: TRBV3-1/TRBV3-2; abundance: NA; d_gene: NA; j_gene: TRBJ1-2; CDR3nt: TGTGCCAGCAGCCAAGACCGCACAGGGCGAGGCTACACCTTC; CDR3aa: CASSQDRTGRGYTF
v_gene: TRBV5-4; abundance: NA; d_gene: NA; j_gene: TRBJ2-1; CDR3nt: TGTGCCAGCAGCTTGTCCGACAGGTGGAATGAGCAGTTCTTC; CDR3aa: CASSLSDRWNEQFF
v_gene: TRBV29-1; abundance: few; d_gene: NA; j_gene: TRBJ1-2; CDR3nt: TGCAGCGCTCACCAGGGCAGGGTATGGTCCTCAGGGGGCTACACCTTC; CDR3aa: CSAHQGRVWSSGGYTF
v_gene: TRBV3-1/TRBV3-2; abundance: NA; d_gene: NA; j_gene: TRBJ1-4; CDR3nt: TGTGCCAGCAGCCAGATGCAGGGGCCTAATGAAAAACTGTTTTTT; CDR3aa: CASSQMQGPNEKLFF
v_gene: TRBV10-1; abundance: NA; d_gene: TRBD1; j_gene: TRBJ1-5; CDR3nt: TGCGCCCCCCACAGGGGGCCCCAGCATTTT; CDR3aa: CAPHRGPQHF
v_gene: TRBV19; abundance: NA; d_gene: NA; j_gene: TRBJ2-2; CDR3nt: TGTGCCAGTAGTACGACTGGCGGCGGGGAGCTGTTTTTT; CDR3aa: CASSTTGGGELFF
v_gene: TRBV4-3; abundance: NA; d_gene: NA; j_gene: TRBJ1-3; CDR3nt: TGCGCCAGCAGCCAAGATGGAGGAAACTCTGGAAACACCATATATTTT; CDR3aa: CASSQDGGNSGNTIYF
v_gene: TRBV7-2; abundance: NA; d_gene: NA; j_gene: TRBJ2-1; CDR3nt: TGTGCCAGCAGCTCGGAGGGGGGGTCCTACAATGAGCAGTTCTTC; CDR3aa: CASSSEGGSYNEQFF
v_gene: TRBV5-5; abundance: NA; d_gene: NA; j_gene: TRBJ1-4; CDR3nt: TGTGCCAGCAGCTCGGGGGCAACTAATGAAAAACTGTTTTTT; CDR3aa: CASSSGATNEKLFF
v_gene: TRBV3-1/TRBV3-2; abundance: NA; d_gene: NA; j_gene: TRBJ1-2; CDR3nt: TGTGCCAGCAGCCGCCGCACGGGGGACTATGGCTACACCTTC; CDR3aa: CASSRRTGDYGYTF
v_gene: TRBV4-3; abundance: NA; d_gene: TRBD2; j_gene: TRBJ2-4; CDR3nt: TGCGCCAGCAGCCAAGAATCTGGGTCTAGCGGGACCGTTAGGAACATTCAGTACTTC; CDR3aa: CASSQESGSSGTVRNIQYF
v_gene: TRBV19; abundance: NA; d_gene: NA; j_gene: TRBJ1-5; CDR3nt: TGTGCCAGTAGTATACAGTATAGCAATCAGCCCCAGCATTTT; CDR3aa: CASSIQYSNQPQHF
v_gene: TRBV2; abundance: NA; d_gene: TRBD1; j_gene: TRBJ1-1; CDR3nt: TGTGCCAGCAGTCCGATACTGACAGGGGGTTTGAACACTGAAGCTTTCTTT; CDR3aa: CASSPILTGGLNTEAFF
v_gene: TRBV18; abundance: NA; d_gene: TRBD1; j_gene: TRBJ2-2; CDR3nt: TGTGCCAGCTCCACGACAGGGTGGACCGGGGAGCTGTTTTTT; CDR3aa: CASSTTGWTGELFF
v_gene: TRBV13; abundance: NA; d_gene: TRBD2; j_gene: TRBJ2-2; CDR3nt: TGTGCCAGCAGACCGGCGGGTAGCGGGAGAAATACCGGGGAGCTGTTTTTT; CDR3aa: CASRPAGSGRNTGELFF
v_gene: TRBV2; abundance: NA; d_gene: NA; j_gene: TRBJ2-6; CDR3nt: TGTGCCAGCAGTTTCGGTCCTGGGGCCAACGTCCTGACTTTC; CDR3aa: CASSFGPGANVLTF
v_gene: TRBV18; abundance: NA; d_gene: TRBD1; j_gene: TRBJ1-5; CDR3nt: TGTGCCAGCTCCCAAGGACAGGGAGGGAACAATCAGCCCCAGCATTTT; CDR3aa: CASSQGQGGNNQPQHF
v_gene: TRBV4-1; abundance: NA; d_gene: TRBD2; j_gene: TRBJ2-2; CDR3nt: TGCGCCAGCGGGGAAAGCGGGGGGCACGGCACCGGGGAGCTGTTTTTT; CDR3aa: CASGESGGHGTGELFF
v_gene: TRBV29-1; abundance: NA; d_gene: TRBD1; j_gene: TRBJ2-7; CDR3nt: TGCAGCGTTACCTTGGGACAGGGGATCTCCTACGAGCAGTACTTC; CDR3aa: CSVTLGQGISYEQYF
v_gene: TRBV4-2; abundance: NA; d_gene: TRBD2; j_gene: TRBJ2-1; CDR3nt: TGTGCCAGCAGCCTGATTTTGGGAGGGAAGGATGAGCAGTTCTTC; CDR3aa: CASSLILGGKDEQFF
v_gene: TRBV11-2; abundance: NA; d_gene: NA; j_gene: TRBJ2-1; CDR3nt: TGTGCCAGCAGCTTAGATTCCCCGGGAACGGGGAATGAGCAGTTCTTC; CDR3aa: CASSLDSPGTGNEQFF
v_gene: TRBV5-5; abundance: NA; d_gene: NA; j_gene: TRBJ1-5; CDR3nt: TGTGCCAGCAGCCCGGGGGATCTCTCCGACTCCTACCTGGGCAATCAGCCCCAGCATTTT; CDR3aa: CASSPGDLSDSYLGNQPQHF
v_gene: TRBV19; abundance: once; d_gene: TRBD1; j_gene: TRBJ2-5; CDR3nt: TGTGCCACAGCCGGGACAGCCCAAGAGACCCAGTACTTC; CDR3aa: CATAGTAQETQYF
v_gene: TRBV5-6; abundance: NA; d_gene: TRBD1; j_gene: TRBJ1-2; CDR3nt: TGTGCCAGCACACATAGACAGGGGGCGAATGGCTACACCTTC; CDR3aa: CASTHRQGANGYTF
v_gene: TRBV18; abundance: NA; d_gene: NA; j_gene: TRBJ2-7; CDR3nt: TGTGCCAGCTCACCACCGCTAGCTAACGAGCAGTACTTC; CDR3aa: CASSPPLANEQYF
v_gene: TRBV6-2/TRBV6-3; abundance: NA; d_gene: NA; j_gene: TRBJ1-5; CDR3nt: TGTGCCAGCAGTTACGGCAGAAATCCTAGCAATCAGCCCCAGCATTTT; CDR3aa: CASSYGRNPSNQPQHF
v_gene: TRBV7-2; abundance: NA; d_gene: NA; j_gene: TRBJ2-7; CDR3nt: TGTGCCAGCAGCTTAGAAGGGGCTACCTACGAGCAGTACTTC; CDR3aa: CASSLEGATYEQYF
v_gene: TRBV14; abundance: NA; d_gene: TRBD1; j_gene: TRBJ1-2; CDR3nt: TGTGCCAGCAGCCCCCGGGACAGGGTAAATTTTAACTATGGCTACACCTTC; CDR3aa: CASSPRDRVNFNYGYTF
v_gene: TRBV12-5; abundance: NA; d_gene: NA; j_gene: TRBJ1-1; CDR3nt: TGTGCTAGTGGCCCAAGTGGTGCGGACACTGAAGCTTTCTTT; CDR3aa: CASGPSGADTEAFF
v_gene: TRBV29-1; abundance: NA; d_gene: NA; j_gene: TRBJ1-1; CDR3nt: TGCAGCGTTGAAGGGCAGGGTCAATTTACTGAAGCTTTCTTT; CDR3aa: CSVEGQGQFTEAFF
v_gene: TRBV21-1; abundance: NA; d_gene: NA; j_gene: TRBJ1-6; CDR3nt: TGTGCCAGCCCCTTCGAAGGACAGGGCGATAATTCACCCCTCCACTTT; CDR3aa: CASPFEGQGDNSPLHF
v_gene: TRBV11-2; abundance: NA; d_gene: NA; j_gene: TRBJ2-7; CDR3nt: TGTGCCAGCAGCAGGGACACCCTCCCCTACGAGCAGTACTTC; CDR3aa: CASSRDTLPYEQYF
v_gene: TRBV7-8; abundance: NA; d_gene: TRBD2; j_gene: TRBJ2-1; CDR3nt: TGTGCCAGCAGCCTTCGGACTAGCAGGAGCTCCTACAATGAGCAGTTCTTC; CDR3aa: CASSLRTSRSSYNEQFF
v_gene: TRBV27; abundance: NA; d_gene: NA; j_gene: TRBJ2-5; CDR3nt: TGTGCCAGCAGTTTATCGTGGGGCAGGAGCGAGACCCAGTACTTC; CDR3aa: CASSLSWGRSETQYF
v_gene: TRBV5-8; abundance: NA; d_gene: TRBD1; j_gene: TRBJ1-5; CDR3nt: TGTGCCAGCAGCTTGGCAGGGGGGTATAGCAATCAGCCCCAGCATTTT; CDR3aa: CASSLAGGYSNQPQHF
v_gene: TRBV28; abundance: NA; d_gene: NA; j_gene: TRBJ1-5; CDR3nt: TGTGCCAGCAGGCCGACAGCTAATCAGCCCCAGCATTTT; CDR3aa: CASRPTANQPQHF
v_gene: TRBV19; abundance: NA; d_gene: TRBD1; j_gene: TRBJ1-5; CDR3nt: TGTGCCAGTAGTTTCCCGAGACAGGGGGCGAGGAATCAGCCCCAGCATTTT; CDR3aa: CASSFPRQGARNQPQHF
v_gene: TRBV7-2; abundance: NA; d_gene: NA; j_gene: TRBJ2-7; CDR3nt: TGTGCCAGCAGCTTAGACGGGGGTGGCTCCTACGAGCAGTACTTC; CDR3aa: CASSLDGGGSYEQYF
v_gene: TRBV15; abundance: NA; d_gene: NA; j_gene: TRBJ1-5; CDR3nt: TGTGCCACCAGCAGAAGCCCACAGGGCGGTCATCAGCCCCAGCATTTT; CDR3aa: CATSRSPQGGHQPQHF
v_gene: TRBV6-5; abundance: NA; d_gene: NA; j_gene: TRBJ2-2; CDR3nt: TGTGCCAGCAGAAACGAACAGGGAAACACCGGGGAGCTGTTTTTT; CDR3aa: CASRNEQGNTGELFF
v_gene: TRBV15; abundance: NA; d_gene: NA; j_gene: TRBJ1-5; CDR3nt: TGTGCCACCAGCTTGCAGTATAGCAATCAGCCCCAGCATTTT; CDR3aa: CATSLQYSNQPQHF